The 16 T cell receptor beta chains listed next were all sequenced from one sample in a study of cytomegalovirus exposure and HLA in healthy donors. The PCR used 60 Vbeta and 13 Jbeta primers. The method was immunoSEQ multiplex PCR; TCRdb's version includes in-frame clones alone and lacks a portion of them. The table for this sample gives 150,000 to 200,000 clones. Specimen: PBMCs. These receptor sequences come from a woman aged 18-29 years in good health and CMV-seropositive.

This rearrangement joins TRBV30 to TRBJ1-6; possibly TRBD1 for D (5 bases). Trimming removed 1 base at V and 3 bases at J, with 13 bases between. The CDR3 spans 16 residues. Germline loops: CDR1 GTSNPN, CDR2 SVGIG (reference sequence). CDR3 amino acids: CAWSAPGAGYNSPLHF. CDR3 in DNA: TGTGCCTGGAGTGCCCCTGGGGCAGGCTATAATTCACCCCTCCACTTT.

The V gene is TRBV6-5, the J gene TRBJ2-3; 13 bases are a match to TRBD2. This CDR3 region has 15 residues. Germline V lookup: CDR1 MNHEY, CDR2 SVGAGI. After removal of 6 bases from V and 3 bases from J, the junction contained 3 bases not matched to a gene. The CDR3 is CASRMGLAGTDTQYF. CDR3 nucleotide sequence: TGTGCCAGCAGGATGGGACTAGCGGGAACAGATACGCAGTATTTT.

This chain uses TRBV6-1 with TRBJ1-1; 7 nucleotides agree with TRBD1. V lost 4 bases, J lost 8 bases, and 10 bases stayed unmatched. CDR1 and CDR2 from the germline V gene are MNHNS and SASEGT. This CDR3 is built from 14 residues. In DNA form, the CDR3 reads TGTGCCAGCAGTGCTACAGGGGAAGGTGTCGAAGCTTTCTTT. Amino acids: CASSATGEGVEAFF.

This rearrangement joins TRBV5-1 to TRBJ2-5; a possible D gene is TRBD2 (6 bases). The CDR3 spans 15 residues. The germline CDR1 and CDR2 sequences are SGHRS and YFSETQ. V was trimmed by 4 bases and J by 5 bases, leaving 18 bases between them. CDR3 protein: CASSRTGTYTETQYF. The CDR3 DNA reads as TGCGCCAGCAGCAGGACCGGGACTTACACGGAGACCCAGTACTTC.

The DNA of the CDR3 is TGTGCCAGCAGCTTCTTAAGTACAGGGGGACGGGACACTGAAGCTTTCTTT. Its protein is CASSFLSTGGRDTEAFF. The rearrangement uses TRBV5-4 and TRBJ1-1, with 8 bases lining up with TRBD1. Germline CDR1 is SGHNT and CDR2 is YYREEE (reference sequence). The CDR3 is 17 residues long. V lost 2 bases and J lost 3; bases outside the gene matches: 12.

This chain uses TRBV28 with TRBJ1-2, with D unclear. CDR1 is MDHEN, CDR2 SYDVKM, per germline. CDR3 size: 13 residues. Trimming stripped 7 bases from V and 4 bases from J, with 13 bases between. DNA for the CDR3: TGTGCCAGCACCGACACAGCTCTCTATGGCTACACCTTC. It is translated as CASTDTALYGYTF.

The chain carries TRBV19 and TRBJ1-4; the D is unclear. This CDR3 contains 18 residues. CDR1 is LNHDA, CDR2 SQIVND, per germline (reference sequence). The V end lost 3 bases, the J end lost 0 bases, and 17 bases lay between the germline ends. CDR3 sequence (DNA): TGTGCCAGTAGTATCTCGAGGTCGGCCGGAGCAACTAATGAAAAACTGTTTTTT. It translates to CASSISRSAGATNEKLFF. The full variable domain, in which reference TRBV19 and TRBJ1-4 provide the parts outside the CDR3, is DGGITQSPKYLFRKEGQNVTLSCEQNLNHDAMYWYRQDPGQGLRLIYYSQIVNDFQKGDIAEGYSVSREKKESFPLTVTSAQKNPTAFYLCASSISRSAGATNEKLFFGSGTQLSVL.

The V and J genes are TRBV6-5 and TRBJ2-3, with D possibly being TRBD1 (6 bases). Germline V gives CDR1 MNHEY, CDR2 SVGAGI. V shed 4 bases and J shed 6 bases, with 20 bases lying between them. The CDR3 is 16 residues long. The CDR3 region has the DNA TGTGCCAGCAGTTTCATTCAGGGGCCCGATAAGGATACGCAGTATTTT. Encoded protein: CASSFIQGPDKDTQYF.

This chain connects TRBV4-3 to TRBJ2-1; 8 bases are a match to TRBD2. This CDR3 is 14 amino acids long. Germline assignment: CDR1 LGHNA and CDR2 YSLEER. V dropped 1 base and J dropped 8; count of bases not matched to a gene: 4. The CDR3, as DNA: TGCGCCAGCAGCCAAGGTTCGGGGGGGGATGAGCAGTTCTTC. Encoded protein: CASSQGSGGDEQFF.

The chain carries TRBV9 and TRBJ2-3, with 9 bases lining up with TRBD2. The CDR3 runs to 18 residues. Trimming cost V 0 bases and J 0 bases; bases outside gene matches: 8. The germline gives CDR1 SGDLS, CDR2 YYNGEE. For the CDR3, the DNA is TGTGCCAGCAGCGTAGGGGGTAGCGGGGGTCCTAGCACAGATACGCAGTATTTT. Its protein product is CASSVGGSGGPSTDTQYF.

V is TRBV5-6 and J is TRBJ2-1, with 7 nucleotides matching TRBD2. Germline V gene data show CDR1 as SGHDT and CDR2 as YYEEEE. CDR3 length: 16 amino acids. Trimming at V came to 2 bases and at J to 8 bases, leaving 13 bases not matched to a gene. The CDR3 here is CASSLWRGRTKDEQFF. In DNA, the CDR3 is TGTGCCAGCAGCTTATGGCGGGGGAGGACCAAGGATGAGCAGTTCTTC.

The chain has TRBV10-3 and TRBJ1-4; unclear D gene. Trimming shortened V by 3 bases and J by 5 bases, and 16 bases separated the two germline ends. The CDR3 is made up of 16 amino acids. Germline assignment: CDR1 ENHRY and CDR2 SYGVKD. CDR3 sequence reads: CAISEAVGRKNEKLFF. The CDR3 bases are TGTGCCATCAGTGAAGCGGTGGGGAGAAAAAATGAAAAACTGTTTTTT.

V gene TRBV19 combines with J gene TRBJ1-1; no definite D call. CDR3 length: 15 residues. Per the germline V gene, CDR1 is LNHDA and CDR2 is SQIVND (reference sequence). V dropped 3 bases and J dropped 1 base, with 12 bases sitting between them. The CDR3 is CASSILLGGNTEAFF. The CDR3 nucleotides are TGTGCCAGTAGTATCCTTCTGGGAGGGAACACTGAAGCTTTCTTT.

The CDR3 DNA is TGTGCCAGCAGCTTACAGGGGAATCAGCCCCAGCATTTT. This sequence encodes CASSLQGNQPQHF. J is TRBJ1-5 and V is TRBV5-8, with 7 bases identical to TRBD1. This CDR3 contains 13 residues. After removal of 2 bases from V and 4 bases from J, the junction contained 0 bases not matched to a gene. Germline lookup yields CDR1 SGHTS and CDR2 YDEGEE. The full variable domain, its missing parts supplied by reference TRBV5-8 and TRBJ1-5, is EAGVTQSPTHLIKTRGQQATLRCSPISGHTSVYWYQQALGLGLQFLLWYDEGEERNRGNFPPRFSGRQFPNYSSELNVNALELEDSALYLCASSLQGNQPQHFGDGTRLSIL.

V is TRBV2 and J is TRBJ1-2; 7 bases match TRBD1. V shed 5 bases, J shed 7 bases, and the junction held 10 bases outside the gene matches. Germline lookup yields CDR1 SNHLY and CDR2 FYNNEI. The CDR3 spans 14 residues. The CDR3 sequence: CASSTRQGRAGYTF. The CDR3, as DNA: TGTGCCAGCAGTACAAGACAGGGTCGGGCTGGCTACACCTTC.

This chain joins TRBV7-9 and TRBJ1-2; 7 positions match TRBD1. Per germline, CDR1 SEHNR and CDR2 FQNEAQ (reference sequence). The trim removed 5 bases at V and 1 base at J, leaving 7 bases unmatched. The CDR3 totals 15 residues. The CDR3 coding sequence is TGTGCCAGCAGCCCCGGAGGGGGCAGTAACTATGGCTACACCTTC. This encodes CASSPGGGSNYGYTF.